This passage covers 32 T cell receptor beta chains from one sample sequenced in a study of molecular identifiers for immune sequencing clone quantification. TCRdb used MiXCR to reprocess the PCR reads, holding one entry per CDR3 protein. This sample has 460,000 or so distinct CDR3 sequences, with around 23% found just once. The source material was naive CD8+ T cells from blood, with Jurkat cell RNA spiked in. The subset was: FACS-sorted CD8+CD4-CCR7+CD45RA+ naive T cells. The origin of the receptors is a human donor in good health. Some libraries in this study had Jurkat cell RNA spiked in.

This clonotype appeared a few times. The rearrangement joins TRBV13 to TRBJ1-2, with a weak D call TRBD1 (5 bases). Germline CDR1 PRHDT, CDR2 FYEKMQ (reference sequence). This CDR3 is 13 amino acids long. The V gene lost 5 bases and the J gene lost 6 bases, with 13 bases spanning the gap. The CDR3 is CASSRRGRNGYTF. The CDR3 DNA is TGTGCCAGCAGCCGTCGGGGGAGGAATGGCTACACCTTC.

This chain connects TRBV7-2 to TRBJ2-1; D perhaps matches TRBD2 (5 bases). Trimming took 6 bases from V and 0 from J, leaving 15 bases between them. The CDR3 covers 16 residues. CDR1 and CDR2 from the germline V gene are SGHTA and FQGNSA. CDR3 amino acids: CASSLLADRSYNEQFF. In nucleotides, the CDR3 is TGTGCCAGCAGTCTTCTAGCAGACCGCTCCTACAATGAGCAGTTCTTC.

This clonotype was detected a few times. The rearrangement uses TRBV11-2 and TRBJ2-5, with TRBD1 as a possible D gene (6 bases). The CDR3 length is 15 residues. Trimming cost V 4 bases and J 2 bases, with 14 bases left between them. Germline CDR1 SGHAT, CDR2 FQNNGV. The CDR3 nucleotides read TGTGCCAGCAGCTGGAGCGCAGGGGCGCAAGAGACCCAGTACTTC. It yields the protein CASSWSAGAQETQYF.

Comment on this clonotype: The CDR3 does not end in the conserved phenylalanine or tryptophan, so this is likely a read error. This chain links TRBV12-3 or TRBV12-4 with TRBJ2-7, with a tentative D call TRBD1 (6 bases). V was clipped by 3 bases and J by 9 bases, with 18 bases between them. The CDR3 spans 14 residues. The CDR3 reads CASSLGTAQGGQYL. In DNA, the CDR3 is TGTGCCAGCAGTTTGGGGACCGCCCAAGGGGGGCAGTACCTC.

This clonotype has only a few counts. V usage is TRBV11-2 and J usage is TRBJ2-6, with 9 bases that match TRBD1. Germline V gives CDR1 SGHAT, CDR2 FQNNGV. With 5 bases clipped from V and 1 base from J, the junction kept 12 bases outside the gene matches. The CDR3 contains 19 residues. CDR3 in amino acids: CASSPFSGQGISGANVLTF. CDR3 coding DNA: TGTGCCAGCAGCCCATTTTCGGGACAGGGAATTTCTGGGGCCAACGTCCTGACTTTC. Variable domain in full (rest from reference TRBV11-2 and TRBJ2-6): EAGVAQSPRYKIIEKRQSVAFWCNPISGHATLYWYQQILGQGPKLLIQFQNNGVVDDSQLPKDRFSAERLKGVDSTLKIQPAKLEDSAVYLCASSPFSGQGISGANVLTFGAGSRLTVL.

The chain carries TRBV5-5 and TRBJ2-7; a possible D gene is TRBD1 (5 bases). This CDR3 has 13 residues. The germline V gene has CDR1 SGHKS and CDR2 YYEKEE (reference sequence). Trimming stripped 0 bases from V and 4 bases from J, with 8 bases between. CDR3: CASSLVGEYEQYF. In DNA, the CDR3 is TGTGCCAGCAGCTTGGTAGGGGAATACGAGCAGTACTTC.

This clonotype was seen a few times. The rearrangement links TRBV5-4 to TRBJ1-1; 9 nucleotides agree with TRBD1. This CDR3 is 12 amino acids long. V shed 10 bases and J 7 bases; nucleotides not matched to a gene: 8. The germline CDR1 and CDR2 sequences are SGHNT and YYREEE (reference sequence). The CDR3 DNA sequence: TGTGCCGGCCAACAGGGGGCAGATGAAGCTTTCTTT. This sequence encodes CAGQQGADEAFF.

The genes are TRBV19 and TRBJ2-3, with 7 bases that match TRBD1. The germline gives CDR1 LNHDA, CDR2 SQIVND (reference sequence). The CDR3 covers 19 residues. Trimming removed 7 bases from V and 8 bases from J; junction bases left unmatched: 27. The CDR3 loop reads CASTPFPPQGLTITGTQYF. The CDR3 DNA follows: TGTGCCAGTACCCCTTTCCCCCCACAGGGGCTAACCATCACGGGTACGCAGTATTTT. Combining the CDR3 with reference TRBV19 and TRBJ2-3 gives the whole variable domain DGGITQSPKYLFRKEGQNVTLSCEQNLNHDAMYWYRQDPGQGLRLIYYSQIVNDFQKGDIAEGYSVSREKKESFPLTVTSAQKNPTAFYLCASTPFPPQGLTITGTQYFGPGTRLTVL.

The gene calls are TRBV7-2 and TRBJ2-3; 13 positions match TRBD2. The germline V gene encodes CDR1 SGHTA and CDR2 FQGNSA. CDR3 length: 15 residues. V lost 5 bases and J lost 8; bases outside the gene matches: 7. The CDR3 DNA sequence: TGTGCCAGCAGCCAGCTACTAGCGGGAGGGGGTACGCAGTATTTT. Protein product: CASSQLLAGGGTQYF.

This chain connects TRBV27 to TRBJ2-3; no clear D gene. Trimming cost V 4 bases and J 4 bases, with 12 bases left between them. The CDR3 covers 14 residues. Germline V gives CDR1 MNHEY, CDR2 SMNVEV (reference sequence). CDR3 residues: CASSSVLQPDTQYF. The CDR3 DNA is TGTGCCAGCAGTTCGGTTCTACAGCCAGATACGCAGTATTTT.

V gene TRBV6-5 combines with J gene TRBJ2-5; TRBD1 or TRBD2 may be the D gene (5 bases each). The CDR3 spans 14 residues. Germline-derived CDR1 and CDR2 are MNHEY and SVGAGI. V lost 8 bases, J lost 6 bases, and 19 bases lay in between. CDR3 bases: TGTGCCAGCGGGGCCGAGGGGCCTTGGAAGACCCAGTACTTC. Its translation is CASGAEGPWKTQYF.

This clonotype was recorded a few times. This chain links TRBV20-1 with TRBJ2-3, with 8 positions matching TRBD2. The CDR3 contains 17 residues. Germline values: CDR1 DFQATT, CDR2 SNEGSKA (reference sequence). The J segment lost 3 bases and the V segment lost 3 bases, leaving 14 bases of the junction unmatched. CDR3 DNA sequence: TGCAGTGCTAGCCCGACCGCTACTAGCGGTGGTACAGATACGCAGTATTTT. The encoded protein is CSASPTATSGGTDTQYF.

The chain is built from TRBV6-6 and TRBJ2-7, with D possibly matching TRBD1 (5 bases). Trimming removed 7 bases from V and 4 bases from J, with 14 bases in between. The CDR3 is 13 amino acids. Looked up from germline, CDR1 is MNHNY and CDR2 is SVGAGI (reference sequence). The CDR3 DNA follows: TGTGCCAGCACCGCGCTAGACAGTTACGAGCAGTACTTC. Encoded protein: CASTALDSYEQYF.

The CDR3: CASSLVWTSPASTYEQYF. In DNA, the CDR3 is TGTGCCAGCAGTTTAGTTTGGACTTCCCCAGCAAGTACCTACGAGCAGTACTTC. The gene calls are TRBV27 and TRBJ2-7; maybe TRBD2 (5 bases). This CDR3 is built from 18 residues. Trimming took 2 bases from V and 2 from J, leaving 22 bases between them. The germline V gene encodes CDR1 MNHEY and CDR2 SMNVEV (reference sequence).

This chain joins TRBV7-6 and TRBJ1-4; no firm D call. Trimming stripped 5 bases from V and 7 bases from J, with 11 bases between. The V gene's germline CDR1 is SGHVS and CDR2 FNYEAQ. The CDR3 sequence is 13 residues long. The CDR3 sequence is CASSPGGVEKLFF. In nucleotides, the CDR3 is TGTGCCAGCAGCCCCGGTGGGGTTGAAAAACTGTTTTTT.

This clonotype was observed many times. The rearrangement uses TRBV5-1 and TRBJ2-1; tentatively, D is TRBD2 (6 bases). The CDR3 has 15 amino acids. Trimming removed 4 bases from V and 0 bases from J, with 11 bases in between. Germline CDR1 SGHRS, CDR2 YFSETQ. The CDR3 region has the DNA TGCGCCAGCAGCCGGGACTCGAGCTCCTACAATGAGCAGTTCTTC. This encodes CASSRDSSSYNEQFF. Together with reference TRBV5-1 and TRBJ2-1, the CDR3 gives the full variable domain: KAGVTQTPRYLIKTRGQQVTLSCSPISGHRSVSWYQQTPGQGLQFLFEYFSETQRNKGNFPGRFSGRQFSNSRSEMNVSTLELGDSALYLCASSRDSSSYNEQFFGPGTRLTVL.

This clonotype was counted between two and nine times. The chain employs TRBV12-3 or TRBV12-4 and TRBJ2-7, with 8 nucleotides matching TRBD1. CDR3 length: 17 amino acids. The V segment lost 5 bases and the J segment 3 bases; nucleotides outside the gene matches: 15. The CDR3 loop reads CASSTYGDRGISYEQYF. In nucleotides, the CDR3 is TGTGCCAGCAGTACCTACGGTGACAGGGGAATTAGCTACGAGCAGTACTTC.

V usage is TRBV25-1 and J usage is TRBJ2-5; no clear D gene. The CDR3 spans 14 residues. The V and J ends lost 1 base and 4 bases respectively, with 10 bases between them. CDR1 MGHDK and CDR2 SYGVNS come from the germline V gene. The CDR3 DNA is TGTGCCAGCAGTGAATTAGTGGGGTTAGAGACCCAGTACTTC. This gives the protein CASSELVGLETQYF.

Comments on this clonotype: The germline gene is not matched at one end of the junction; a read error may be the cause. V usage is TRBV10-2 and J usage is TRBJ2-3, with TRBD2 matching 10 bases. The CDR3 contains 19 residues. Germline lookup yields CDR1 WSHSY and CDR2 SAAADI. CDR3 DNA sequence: TGCGCCGGCAGCGCCGGACTAGCGGCACTTACTTTTGGCACAGATACGCAGTATTTT. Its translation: CAGSAGLAALTFGTDTQYF.

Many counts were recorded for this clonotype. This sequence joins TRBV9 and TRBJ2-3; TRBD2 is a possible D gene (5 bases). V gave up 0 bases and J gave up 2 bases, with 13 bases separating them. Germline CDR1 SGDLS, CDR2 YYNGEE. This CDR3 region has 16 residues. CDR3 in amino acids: CASSVEDLTFTDTQYF. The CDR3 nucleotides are TGTGCCAGCAGCGTAGAGGACTTAACCTTCACAGATACGCAGTATTTT.

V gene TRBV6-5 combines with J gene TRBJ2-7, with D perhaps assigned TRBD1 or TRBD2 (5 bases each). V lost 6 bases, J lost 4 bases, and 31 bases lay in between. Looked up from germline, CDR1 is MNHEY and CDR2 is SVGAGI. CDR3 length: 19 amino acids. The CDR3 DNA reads TGTGCCAGCAGCCGACAATTGGTAGGGTACCTCCTGGGGGATTACGAGCAGTACTTC. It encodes CASSRQLVGYLLGDYEQYF.

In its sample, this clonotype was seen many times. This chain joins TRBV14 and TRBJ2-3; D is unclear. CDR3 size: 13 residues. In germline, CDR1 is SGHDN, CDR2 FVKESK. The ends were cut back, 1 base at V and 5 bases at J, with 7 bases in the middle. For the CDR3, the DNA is TGTGCCAGCAGCCAAGGGAAAGGAGATACGCAGTATTTT. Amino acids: CASSQGKGDTQYF. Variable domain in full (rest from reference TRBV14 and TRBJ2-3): EAGVTQFPSHSVIEKGQTVTLRCDPISGHDNLYWYRRVMGKEIKFLLHFVKESKQDESGMPNNRFLAERTGGTYSTLKVQPAELEDSGVYFCASSQGKGDTQYFGPGTRLTVL.

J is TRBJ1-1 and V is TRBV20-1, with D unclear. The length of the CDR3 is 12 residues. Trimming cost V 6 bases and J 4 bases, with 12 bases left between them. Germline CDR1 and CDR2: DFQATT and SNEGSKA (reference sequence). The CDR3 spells CSAPGRLTEAFF. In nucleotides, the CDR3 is TGCAGTGCGCCCGGTCGACTCACTGAAGCTTTCTTT.

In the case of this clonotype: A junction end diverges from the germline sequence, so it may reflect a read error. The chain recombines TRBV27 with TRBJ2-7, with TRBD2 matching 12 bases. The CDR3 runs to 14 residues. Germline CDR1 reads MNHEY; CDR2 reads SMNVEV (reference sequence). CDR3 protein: CTSSLAGGSYEQYF. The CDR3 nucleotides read TGTACCAGCAGTCTAGCGGGAGGGTCCTACGAGCAGTACTTC.

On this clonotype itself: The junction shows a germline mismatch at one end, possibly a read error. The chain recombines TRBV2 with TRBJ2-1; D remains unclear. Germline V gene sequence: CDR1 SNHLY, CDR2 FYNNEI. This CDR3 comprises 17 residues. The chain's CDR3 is CASSDIERTSSYNERFF. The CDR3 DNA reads TGTGCCAGCAGTGATATCGAAAGAACAAGCTCCTACAATGAGCGGTTCTTC. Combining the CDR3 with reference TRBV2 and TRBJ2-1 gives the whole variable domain EPEVTQTPSHQVTQMGQEVILRCVPISNHLYFYWYRQILGQKVEFLVSFYNNEISEKSEIFDDQFSVERPDGSNFTLKIRSTKLEDSAMYFCASSDIERTSSYNERFFGPGTRLTVL.

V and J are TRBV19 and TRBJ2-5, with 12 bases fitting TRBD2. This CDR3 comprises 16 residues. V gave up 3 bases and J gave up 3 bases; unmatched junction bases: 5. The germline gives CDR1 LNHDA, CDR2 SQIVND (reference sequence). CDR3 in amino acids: CASSIWTSGIEETQYF. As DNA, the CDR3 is TGTGCCAGTAGTATTTGGACTAGCGGGATTGAAGAGACCCAGTACTTC.

In nucleotides, the CDR3 is TGTGCCAGCAGTTTCGCTAGCGGGAGTTTTACCGGGGAGCTGTTTTTT. Residues: CASSFASGSFTGELFF. The chain carries TRBV28 and TRBJ2-2; 10 bases align to TRBD2. J was trimmed by 5 bases and V by 3 bases; bases with no gene match: 6. The CDR3 length is 16 residues. Per germline, CDR1 MDHEN and CDR2 SYDVKM.

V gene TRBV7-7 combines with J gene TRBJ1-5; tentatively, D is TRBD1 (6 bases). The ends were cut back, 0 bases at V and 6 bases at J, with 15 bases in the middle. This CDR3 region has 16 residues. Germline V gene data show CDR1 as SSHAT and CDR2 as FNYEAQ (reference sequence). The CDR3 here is CASSLAEYWGLQPQHF. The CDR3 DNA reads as TGTGCCAGCAGCTTAGCGGAATATTGGGGGCTTCAGCCCCAGCATTTT.

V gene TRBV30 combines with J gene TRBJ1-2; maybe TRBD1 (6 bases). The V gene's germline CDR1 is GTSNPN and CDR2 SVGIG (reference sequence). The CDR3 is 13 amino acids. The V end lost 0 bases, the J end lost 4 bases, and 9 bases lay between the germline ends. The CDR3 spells CAWSVQGSYGYTF. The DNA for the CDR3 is TGTGCCTGGAGTGTACAGGGAAGCTATGGCTACACCTTC.

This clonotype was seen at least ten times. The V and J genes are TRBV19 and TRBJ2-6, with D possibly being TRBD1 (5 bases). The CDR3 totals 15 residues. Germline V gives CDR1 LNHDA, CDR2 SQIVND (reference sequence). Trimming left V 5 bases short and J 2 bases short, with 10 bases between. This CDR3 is CASSAPGTGANVLTF. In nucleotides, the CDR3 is TGTGCCAGTAGTGCTCCAGGGACTGGGGCCAACGTCCTGACTTTC.

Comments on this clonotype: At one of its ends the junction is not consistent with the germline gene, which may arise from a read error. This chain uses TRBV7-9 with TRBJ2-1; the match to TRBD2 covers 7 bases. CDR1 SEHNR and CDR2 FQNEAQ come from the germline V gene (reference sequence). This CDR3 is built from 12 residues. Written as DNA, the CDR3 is TGTGCCGGCAGCCAGACTAGCATCGTACCATTCTTC. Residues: CAGSQTSIVPFF.

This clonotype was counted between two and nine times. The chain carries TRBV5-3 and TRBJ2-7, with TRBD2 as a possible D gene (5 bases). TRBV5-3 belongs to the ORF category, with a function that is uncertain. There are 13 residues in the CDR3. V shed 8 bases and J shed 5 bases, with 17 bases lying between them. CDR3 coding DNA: TGTGCCAGCAGCGAAATCACTAGAGACGAGCAGTACTTC. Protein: CASSEITRDEQYF.